Presented here are 29 T cell receptor beta chains from one specimen sequenced in a study of T cells in localized non-small cell lung cancer. The assay was immunoSEQ multiplex PCR, and TCRdb's table has in-frame clones only and misses some. Found here are nearly 25,000 clones, 86% of them singletons; the top ten hold roughly 5.9%. The source material was peripheral blood, sampled before any cancer treatment. The receptors come from a male donor aged 60 or older with stage II squamous cell lung carcinoma.

The chain employs TRBV11-3 and TRBJ2-5; 11 nucleotides agree with TRBD2. The CDR3 has 15 amino acids. CDR1 is SGHNT and CDR2 is YENEEA in the germline V gene. J was trimmed by 2 bases and V by 4 bases; bases with no gene match: 3. This CDR3 is CASSSGTSGQETQYF. The CDR3 nucleotides are TGTGCCAGCAGCTCCGGGACTAGCGGTCAAGAGACCCAGTACTTC.

The chain links TRBV5-4 to TRBJ2-3; D gene ambiguous. The germline CDR1 and CDR2 sequences are SGHNT and YYREEE (reference sequence). The CDR3 has 13 residues. Between the trimmed V and J ends, which lost 0 bases and 2 bases, there was a span of 4 bases. CDR3 nucleotide sequence: TGTGCCAGCAGCTTGGGTCTCACAGATACGCAGTATTTT. Amino acids: CASSLGLTDTQYF. The whole variable domain, remainder taken from reference TRBV5-4 and TRBJ2-3, is ETGVTQSPTHLIKTRGQQVTLRCSSQSGHNTVSWYQQALGQGPQFIFQYYREEENGRGNFPPRFSGLQFPNYSSELNVNALELDDSALYLCASSLGLTDTQYFGPGTRLTVL.

This chain links TRBV11-2 with TRBJ2-7; no clear D. The V end lost 0 bases, the J end lost 0 bases, and 6 bases lay between the germline ends. CDR3 length equals 14 residues. CDR1 is SGHAT and CDR2 is FQNNGV in the germline V gene. CDR3 loop: CASSLDPSSYEQYF. CDR3 sequence (DNA): TGTGCCAGCAGCTTAGATCCCAGCTCCTACGAGCAGTACTTC.

The chain couples TRBV21-1 to TRBJ1-1. TRBV21-1 is deemed a pseudogene. The CDR3 has 19 amino acids. DNA for the CDR3: TGTGCCAGCAGCAAAGCGAATGGGGGAGCGAGGGCATTGAACACTGAAGCTTTCTTT. Translation: CASSKANGGARALNTEAFF.

CDR3 coding DNA: TGTGCCAGCAGCGTAAGCGGGAGGGGAGCAGATACGCAGTATTTT. It translates to CASSVSGRGADTQYF. The chain recombines TRBV9 with TRBJ2-3; 10 positions agree with TRBD2. The V gene end was trimmed by 1 base and the J gene end by 4 bases; junction bases not matched to a gene: 3. The CDR3 runs 15 residues. In germline, CDR1 is SGDLS, CDR2 YYNGEE.

The chain is built from TRBV28 and TRBJ2-1, with D hard to call. This CDR3 is 14 amino acids long. Per the germline V gene, CDR1 is MDHEN and CDR2 is SYDVKM. Trimming removed 6 bases at V and 0 bases at J, with 9 bases between. In DNA, the CDR3 is TGTGCCAGCAGCTTCTTAGACTCCTACAATGAGCAGTTCTTC. Amino acids: CASSFLDSYNEQFF.

V usage is TRBV5-1 and J usage is TRBJ2-3; TRBD1 matches 8 bases. Germline values: CDR1 SGHRS, CDR2 YFSETQ. Trimming took 7 bases from V and 1 from J; bases not matched to a gene: 5. The CDR3 contains 14 residues. CDR3 region: CASATGGGTDTQYF. The CDR3, as DNA: TGCGCCAGCGCTACAGGGGGAGGCACAGATACGCAGTATTTT.

This clone has a single count. The CDR3 DNA reads TGTGCCAGCAGCAAAAACAGGCAAAGCACAGATACGCAGTATTTT. This encodes CASSKNRQSTDTQYF. The chain recombines TRBV21-1 with TRBJ2-3; the D call of TRBD1 is as the table states it, not checked on the DNA. TRBV21-1 is a documented pseudogene. CDR3 length: 15 amino acids.

This clone ranks as medium-sized. V is TRBV4-3 and J is TRBJ1-3; no clear D. Trimming removed 0 bases at V and 1 base at J, with 7 bases between. Per germline, CDR1 LGHNA and CDR2 YSLEER. The CDR3 covers 15 residues. CDR3 residues: CASSQDLTSGNTIYF. CDR3 in DNA: TGCGCCAGCAGCCAAGATCTTACTTCTGGAAACACCATATATTTT.

The rearrangement uses TRBV27 and TRBJ2-2, with 7 bases fitting TRBD2. CDR1 and CDR2 (germline): MNHEY, SMNVEV (reference sequence). The V gene end was trimmed by 4 bases and the J gene end by 1 base; junction bases not matched to a gene: 15. This CDR3 contains 19 residues. The DNA of the CDR3 is TGTGCCAGCAGTTCCCCTGGGGGAGCGGCGGGAGAGAACACCGGGGAGCTGTTTTTT. It encodes CASSSPGGAAGENTGELFF.

For the CDR3, the DNA is TGCAGCGTTGAAGAAGGCGACAGGGGAAACATTCAGTACTTC. This translates into CSVEEGDRGNIQYF. V and J are TRBV29-1 and TRBJ2-4, with 8 bases fitting TRBD1. Germline loops: CDR1 SQVTM, CDR2 ANQGSEA. The junction had 4 bases not matched to a gene; V was cut back by 0 bases and J by 6 bases. The CDR3 consists of 14 residues.

The rearrangement joins TRBV6-5 to TRBJ1-1; D remains ambiguous. V was clipped by 2 bases and J by 5 bases, with 9 bases between them. The CDR3 consists of 13 residues. CDR1 and CDR2 (germline): MNHEY, SVGAGI. The CDR3 here is CASSYLGETEAFF. The DNA for the CDR3 is TGTGCCAGCAGTTACCTCGGGGAGACTGAAGCTTTCTTT.

V usage is TRBV5-6 and J usage is TRBJ2-3; the match to TRBD2 covers 7 bases. Losses at the gene ends were 4 bases for V and 0 bases for J; bases not matched to a gene: 8. There are 16 residues in the CDR3. Germline CDR1 SGHDT, CDR2 YYEEEE. The CDR3 region has the DNA TGTGCCAGCAGCCTGGGCGGGGGAGATAGCACAGATACGCAGTATTTT. Its protein product is CASSLGGGDSTDTQYF.

This chain links TRBV20-1 with TRBJ1-1; D is ambiguous. V shed 5 bases and J shed 3 bases, with 7 bases lying between them. Per the germline V gene, CDR1 is DFQATT and CDR2 is SNEGSKA (reference sequence). The CDR3 has 11 amino acids. CDR3 DNA sequence: TGCAGTGCTCTGAGAGACACTGAAGCTTTCTTT. Protein sequence: CSALRDTEAFF.

The chain employs TRBV29-1 and TRBJ1-1; D is undetermined. Trimming shortened V by 7 bases and J by 1 base, and 10 bases separated the two germline ends. This CDR3 contains 12 residues. CDR1 is SQVTM, CDR2 ANQGSEA, per germline. The CDR3: CSGAMGNTEAFF. CDR3 DNA sequence: TGCAGCGGGGCAATGGGGAACACTGAAGCTTTCTTT.

J is TRBJ1-1 and V is TRBV5-4; maybe TRBD1 (6 bases). In germline, CDR1 is SGHNT, CDR2 YYREEE (reference sequence). The length of the CDR3 is 14 residues. The V end lost 3 bases, the J end lost 4 bases, and 13 bases lay between the germline ends. CDR3 DNA sequence: TGTGCCAGCAGCTCCACAGGGAGGCCCACTGAAGCTTTCTTT. It is translated as CASSSTGRPTEAFF.

J is TRBJ1-1 and V is TRBV6-5, with D possibly matching TRBD1 (6 bases). CDR3 size: 13 residues. V gave up 6 bases and J gave up 3 bases, with 11 bases separating them. From germline, CDR1 is MNHEY and CDR2 SVGAGI. CDR3 in DNA: TGTGCCAGCAGCTCGTACAGGGACACTGAAGCTTTCTTT. Amino acid sequence: CASSSYRDTEAFF.

CDR3 region: CASKAGGPAQYF. The CDR3 region has the DNA TGTGCCAGCAAGGCGGGGGGGCCGGCCCAGTACTTC. The chain has TRBV2 and TRBJ2-5; 9 bases line up with TRBD2. The CDR3 is 12 residues long. CDR1 SNHLY and CDR2 FYNNEI come from the germline V gene. V lost 7 bases and J lost 9; bases outside the gene matches: 6.

This clone was seen only once. The chain has TRBV2 and TRBJ1-5; D remains ambiguous. This CDR3 contains 12 residues. Germline CDR1 is SNHLY and CDR2 is FYNNEI. V was cut by 10 bases and J by 3 bases, with 10 bases left in between. CDR3 DNA sequence: TGTGCCACCGGACCGCCCAATCAGCCCCAGCATTTT. Translated, it gives CATGPPNQPQHF.

The chain employs TRBV7-8 and TRBJ1-1, with D uncertain. Germline CDR1 reads SGHVS; CDR2 reads FQNEAQ. The CDR3 spans 14 residues. The V gene lost 3 bases and the J gene lost 1 base, with 9 bases spanning the gap. The CDR3 protein is CASSFGRENTEAFF. CDR3 nucleotides: TGTGCCAGCAGCTTCGGGCGGGAGAACACTGAAGCTTTCTTT. Full variable domain (missing parts from reference TRBV7-8 and TRBJ1-1): GAGVSQSPRYKVAKRGQDVALRCDPISGHVSLFWYQQALGQGPEFLTYFQNEAQLDKSGLPSDRFFAERPEGSVSTLKIQRTQQEDSAVYLCASSFGRENTEAFFGQGTRLTVV.

The V and J genes are TRBV7-8 and TRBJ2-3; 7 nucleotides align to TRBD2. Trimming cost V 3 bases and J 3 bases; bases outside gene matches: 15. Germline loops: CDR1 SGHVS, CDR2 FQNEAQ. This CDR3 spans 18 amino acids. Here the CDR3 DNA reads TGTGCCAGCAGCTTTGCGGCGGGAGAAGAGGGTAGTACAGATACGCAGTATTTT. Amino acids: CASSFAAGEEGSTDTQYF. Together with reference TRBV7-8 and TRBJ2-3, the CDR3 gives the full variable domain: GAGVSQSPRYKVAKRGQDVALRCDPISGHVSLFWYQQALGQGPEFLTYFQNEAQLDKSGLPSDRFFAERPEGSVSTLKIQRTQQEDSAVYLCASSFAAGEEGSTDTQYFGPGTRLTVL.

The rearrangement links TRBV4-1 to TRBJ2-7, with D possibly TRBD2 on 5 matching bases. V was clipped by 4 bases and J by 6 bases, with 22 bases between them. Germline V gene sequence: CDR1 MGHRA, CDR2 YSYEKL. The CDR3 is 16 residues long. In nucleotides, the CDR3 is TGCGCCAGCAGCCGGGAGAGAGGCAGCCCTCTGGGCGAGCAGTACTTC. This encodes CASSRERGSPLGEQYF.

V and J are TRBV18 and TRBJ2-7; D is ambiguous. Germline CDR1 and CDR2: KGHSH and LQKENI. The CDR3 is 13 residues long. V gave up 6 bases and J gave up 3 bases, with 12 bases separating them. The CDR3: CASSVSKGYEQYF. CDR3 nucleotide sequence: TGTGCCAGCTCCGTATCTAAGGGCTACGAGCAGTACTTC.

This clone rates as medium-sized. The chain recombines TRBV5-6 with TRBJ2-7; a weak D match, TRBD1 (6 bases). The CDR3 is 14 residues long. CDR1 is SGHDT and CDR2 is YYEEEE in the germline V gene. V was pared by 4 bases and J by 3 bases, with 14 bases between. The CDR3 is CASSPGTPHYEQYF. As DNA, the CDR3 is TGTGCCAGCAGCCCCGGGACACCCCACTACGAGCAGTACTTC.

V and J are TRBV5-6 and TRBJ1-2; no clear D. V lost 0 bases, J lost 8 bases, and 11 bases lay in between. CDR1 is SGHDT, CDR2 YYEEEE, per germline. The CDR3 has 13 residues. The CDR3 is CASSLEQLAGYTF. DNA for the CDR3: TGTGCCAGCAGCTTGGAACAGCTCGCGGGCTACACCTTC. Complete variable domain (other parts from reference TRBV5-6 and TRBJ1-2): DAGVTQSPTHLIKTRGQQVTLRCSPKSGHDTVSWYQQALGQGPQFIFQYYEEEERQRGNFPDRFSGHQFPNYSSELNVNALLLGDSALYLCASSLEQLAGYTFGSGTRLTVV.

The chain carries TRBV7-2 and TRBJ2-1; TRBD2 matches at 7 bases. The CDR3 is 13 residues long. The germline V gene has CDR1 SGHTA and CDR2 FQGNSA. The V gene end was trimmed by 5 bases and the J gene end by 15 bases; junction bases not matched to a gene: 13. The CDR3, as DNA: TGTGCCAGCAGCCCCAACTCGGGGGAGGGACGGTTCTTC. Its translation: CASSPNSGEGRFF.

The V gene is TRBV10-3, the J gene TRBJ2-3; TRBD2 agrees at 11 bases. The CDR3 contains 16 residues. Germline V gene data show CDR1 as ENHRY and CDR2 as SYGVKD. V lost 0 bases, J lost 1 base, and 0 bases stayed unmatched. The CDR3 nucleotides read TGTGCCATCAGTGAGTCGACTAGCGGGGGCACAGATACGCAGTATTTT. As protein: CAISESTSGGTDTQYF.

The chain's CDR3 is CASSLDVSRYTEAFF. The CDR3 DNA reads TGTGCCAGCAGCTTAGATGTCAGTAGGTACACTGAAGCTTTCTTT. The chain recombines TRBV7-8 with TRBJ1-1; D is undetermined. The CDR3 has 15 residues. The V and J ends lost 1 base and 3 bases respectively, with 12 bases between them. Germline values: CDR1 SGHVS, CDR2 FQNEAQ.

The chain is built from TRBV11-2 and TRBJ2-5; D possibly corresponds to TRBD2 (6 bases). V lost 4 bases and J 5 bases, leaving 11 bases between the germline ends. There are 13 residues in the CDR3. The germline CDR1 and CDR2 sequences are SGHAT and FQNNGV. CDR3 bases: TGTGCCAGCAGCTACGGGGGAGCTGAGACCCAGTACTTC. Its translation is CASSYGGAETQYF.